This T cell receptor (beta chain) derives from a study of sequential checkpoint blockade in melanoma. Across the whole study: DNA from more than 75 pretreatment tumor samples underwent TCRβ immunosequencing. Broader study findings: About 30 times likelier clinical benefit followed increased tumor T-cell fraction and clonality. In arm A, pretreatment tumor clonality was associated with response.

Using immunoSEQ multiplex PCR, the repertoire was profiled, and TCRdb retains in-frame clones only, with some absent. The table includes approximately 2,200 clones, around 23% detected once. In this sample, this clone is medium-sized (0.01 to 0.1%). What it binds is unknown. The treatment here: randomized to nivolumab then ipilimumab (arm A) or the reverse (arm B). No patient had prior DNA-damaging chemotherapy. The CDR3 loop spans 14 amino acids. Germline assignment: CDR1 SGHNT and CDR2 YENEEA. V shed 5 bases and J shed 4 bases, with 14 bases lying between them. This sequence was found in a human donor with melanoma. The chain has TRBV11-3 and TRBJ1-1; the D gene is possibly TRBD1 (5 bases). Sample: tumor tissue (inferred from file names), taken from a patient given nivolumab and ipilimumab in sequence. The CDR3 sequence: CASSLPGVGTEAFF. CDR3 coding DNA: TGTGCCAGCAGCCTCCCGGGGGTTGGCACTGAAGCTTTCTTT. The complete variable domain, with remaining parts taken from reference TRBV11-3 and TRBJ1-1, reads EAGVVQSPRYKIIEKKQPVAFWCNPISGHNTLYWYLQNLGQGPELLIRYENEEAVDDSQLPKDRFSAERLKGVDSTLKIQPAELGDSAVYLCASSLPGVGTEAFFGQGTRLTVV.